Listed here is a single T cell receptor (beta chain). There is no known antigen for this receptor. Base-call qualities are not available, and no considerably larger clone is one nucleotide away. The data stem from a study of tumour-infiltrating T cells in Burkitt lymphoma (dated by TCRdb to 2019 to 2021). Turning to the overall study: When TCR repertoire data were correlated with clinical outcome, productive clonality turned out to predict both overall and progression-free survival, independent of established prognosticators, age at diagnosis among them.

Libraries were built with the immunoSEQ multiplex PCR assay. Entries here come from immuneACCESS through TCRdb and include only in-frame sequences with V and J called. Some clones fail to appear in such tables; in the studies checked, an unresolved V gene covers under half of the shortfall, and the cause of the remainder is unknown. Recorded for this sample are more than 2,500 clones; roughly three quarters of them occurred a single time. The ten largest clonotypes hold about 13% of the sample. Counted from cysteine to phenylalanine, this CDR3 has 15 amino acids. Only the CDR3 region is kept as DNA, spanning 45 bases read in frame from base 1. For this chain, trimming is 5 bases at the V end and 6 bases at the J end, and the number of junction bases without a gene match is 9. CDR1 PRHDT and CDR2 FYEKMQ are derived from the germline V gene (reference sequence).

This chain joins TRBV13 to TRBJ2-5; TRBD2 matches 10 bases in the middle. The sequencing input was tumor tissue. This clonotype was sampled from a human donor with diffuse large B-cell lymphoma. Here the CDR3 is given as CASSAGLAVSQTQYF. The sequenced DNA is TGTGCCAGCAGCGCCGGACTAGCGGTTAGCCAGACCCAGTACTTC.